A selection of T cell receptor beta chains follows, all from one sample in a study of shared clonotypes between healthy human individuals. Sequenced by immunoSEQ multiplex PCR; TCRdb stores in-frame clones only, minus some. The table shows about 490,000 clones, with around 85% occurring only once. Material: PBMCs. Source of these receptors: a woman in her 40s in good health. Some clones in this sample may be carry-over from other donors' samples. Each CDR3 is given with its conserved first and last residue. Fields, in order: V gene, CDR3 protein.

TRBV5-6 CASSLVVKSYEQYF
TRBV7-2 CASSPRLAGVDTQYF
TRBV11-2 CASSLVLAGAHEQYF
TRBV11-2 CASSPDRDEAFF
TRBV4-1 CASSQTAGTGGHYEQYF
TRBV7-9 CASSLGGNYEQYF
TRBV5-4 CASSTFLNTEAFF
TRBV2 CASSEGVKGEQFF
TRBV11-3 CASSLGREGEQFF
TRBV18 CASSPDKGRATEAFF
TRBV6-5 CASSKDTDTQYF
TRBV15 CATSRDRARGYSYEQYF
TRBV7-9 CASYSPGQGLEQYF
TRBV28 CASSSNVGYTF
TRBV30 CAWSGRYEQYF
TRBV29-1 CSVGGAEAFF
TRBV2 CASRRLAGLYNEQFF
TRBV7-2 CASSPRPDTQYF
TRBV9 CASSTSGWNEQFF
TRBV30 CAWSGGQGRGDNSPLHF
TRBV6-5 CASRRGGNYGYTF
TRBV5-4 CASSPGPKNEKLFF
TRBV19 CASSTVVEYQETQYF
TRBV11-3 CASSLTSGRAGELFF
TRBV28 CASSLGQNTEAFF
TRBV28 CASKGEHQNTEAFF
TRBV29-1 CSVVGQGYYEQYF
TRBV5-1 CASSLGRDQPQHF
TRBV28 CASSKPQGATGDGYTF
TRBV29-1 CSVVVLLARYEQYF
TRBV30 CAWSGRVAYNSPLHF
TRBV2 CASSPDRNTGELFF
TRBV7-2 CASSLDPGSYGYTF
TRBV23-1 CASTTPPDRPNQPQHF
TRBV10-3 CAISERQEVPNEQFF
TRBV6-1 CASGGTGGAGETQYF
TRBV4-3 CASSQESEGPQHF
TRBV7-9 CASSQTGGTDTQYF
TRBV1 CTSSPSGFRFF
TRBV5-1 CASSFDRVPYNEQFF
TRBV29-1 CSVDGSTDTQYF
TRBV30 CAWVGANNEQFF
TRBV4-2 CASSQDRSAGRHNEQFF
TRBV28 CASSLFAGVGDTQYF
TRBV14 CASSQGDPWATNEKLFF
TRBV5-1 CASSLALAGGETQYF
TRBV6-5 CASSLNGGSQETQYF
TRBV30 CAWSVENTIYF
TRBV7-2 CASSLVGRTSTDTQYF
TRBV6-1 CASTPNVGAFYEQYF
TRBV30 CAWSSRDANQPQHF
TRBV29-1 CSARRTSGLSYEQYF
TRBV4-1 CASSPGRDQQFF
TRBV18 CASSPGGSLGIGYGYTF
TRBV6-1 CASSGLAGVTDTQYF
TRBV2 CASRGTGGNSYEQYF
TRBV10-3 CAIRNSGGHNEQFF
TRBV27 CASSATSGRPPNEQYF
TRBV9 CASSVAGPYNEQFF